This TCR beta chain was sequenced in a study of blood T cell repertoires in COVID-19. As for the study in general: From the United States, Italy and Spain came samples of acute and convalescent COVID-19. T cells, B-cell-depleted T cells, or PBMCs supplied cDNA or gDNA.

Germline assignment: CDR1 MNHEY and CDR2 SVGAGI. This CDR3 is 12 amino acids long. V shed 2 bases and J shed 10 bases, with 11 bases lying between them. Original processing methods: Nucleated cell number was recorded as an estimate derived from reference gene primer amplification. Here immunoSEQ multiplex PCR was the method, and the copy in TCRdb shows in-frame clones only, minus some. Clone size and V and J calls were adopted from that table, with D and trimming inferred from the DNA. The sample lists 13,000 to 15,000 clones; 65% to 85% were seen once. The gene calls are TRBV6-5 and TRBJ2-5; no clear D. Input material: peripheral blood. The receptor comes from a human donor in a cohort sampled during active COVID-19. CDR3 DNA sequence: TGTGCCAGCAGTTACCGAGGAGAAAACCAGTACTTC. This codes for CASSYRGENQYF.